This TCR beta chain is from a study of identical twins. Study-level results: Twins showed weaker excess sharing in their beta out-of-frame sequences. Zero-insertion analyses might be partly confounded by invariant T cells like MAIT and iNKT.

V was pared by 5 bases and J by 5 bases, with 7 bases of the junction left unmatched. The CDR3 runs 14 residues. The germline V gene has CDR1 MDHEN and CDR2 SYDVKM. A universal primer binding site was introduced by template switching. The final cDNA contained unique molecular identifiers. TCRdb fed the 5' RACE reads into MiXCR, producing one record per CDR3 protein. The data hold 420,000 or so distinct CDR3 sequences, with less than 20% observed a single time. For this clonotype: Antigen: not known.

The chain couples TRBV28 to TRBJ2-5, with 8 nucleotides matching TRBD1. The receptor's source is a man aged 50 to 60 in good health. Sequenced: naive T cells sorted from blood. The CDR3: CASSGWTGKETQYF. The CDR3 DNA reads TGTGCCAGCAGTGGGTGGACAGGGAAGGAGACCCAGTACTTC.